The sequence of this T cell receptor (beta chain) was determined in a study of blood T cell repertoires in COVID-19. In the study overall: The United States, Italy and Spain supplied acute and convalescent COVID-19 samples.

V lost 2 bases to trimming and J lost 0 bases, with 11 bases between them. From germline, CDR1 is MNHNY and CDR2 SVGAGI (reference sequence). CDR3 size: 16 residues. As processed by the authors: The assay estimated nucleated cells by amplifying reference gene primers. Assay: immunoSEQ multiplex PCR; the TCRdb copy retains only in-frame clones and omits some. V, J and clone size reflect that table, while D and trimming were determined from the DNA. The sample contains approximately 170,000 clones, 80% to 90% of which appear only once. Sequencing was carried out using peripheral blood. The receptor comes from a man aged 45-65 years with active or convalescent COVID-19. The chain is built from TRBV6-6 and TRBJ2-4, with TRBD2 as a possible D gene (6 bases). The CDR3 sequence: CASSYPSETAKNIQYF. The CDR3 DNA reads as TGTGCCAGCAGTTACCCTAGCGAAACAGCCAAAAACATTCAGTACTTC.